The rows below give T cell receptor beta chains drawn from one sample of a study of blood T cell repertoires in COVID-19. The method was immunoSEQ multiplex PCR; TCRdb's version includes in-frame clones alone and lacks a portion of them. The table has some 60,000 clones, just over 90% seen once. The sequenced material came from peripheral blood. These receptor sequences come from a human donor in a cohort sampled during active COVID-19. Each CDR3 is given with its conserved first and last residue. The order of the fields is D gene, V gene, J gene, clone size, CDR3 DNA, CDR3 protein. The D gene is left open where the match is weak. Clone size is shown for a subset of rows, as once, few, many or a class of expanded clone.

D gene: .
V gene: TRBV5-6
J gene: TRBJ2-7
clone size: .
CDR3 DNA: TGTGCCAGCAGCTTGGTGGGTAGCGGTAATTACTTCGAGCAGTACTTC
CDR3 protein: CASSLVGSGNYFEQYF

D gene: TRBD1
V gene: TRBV6-4
J gene: TRBJ1-4
clone size: .
CDR3 DNA: TGTGCCAGCAGTGACCGAGGGGACAGACTTGAAAAACTGTTTTTT
CDR3 protein: CASSDRGDRLEKLFF

D gene: .
V gene: TRBV5-6
J gene: TRBJ2-2
clone size: .
CDR3 DNA: TGTGCCAGCAGCTTGGCCAACAAGTACACCGGGGAGCTGTTTTTT
CDR3 protein: CASSLANKYTGELFF

D gene: .
V gene: TRBV11-3
J gene: TRBJ2-1
clone size: .
CDR3 DNA: TGTGCCAGCAGCTTAGAAGCCCGGACTGCGGTTGAGCAGTTCTTC
CDR3 protein: CASSLEARTAVEQFF

D gene: TRBD1
V gene: TRBV28
J gene: TRBJ1-2
clone size: .
CDR3 DNA: TGTGCCAGCAGTTTAGGGGGACAGGGTGGCGGCTACACCTTC
CDR3 protein: CASSLGGQGGGYTF

D gene: .
V gene: TRBV9
J gene: TRBJ1-4
clone size: .
CDR3 DNA: TGTGCCAGCAGCCCCCACAACGATAATGAAAAACTGTTTTTT
CDR3 protein: CASSPHNDNEKLFF

D gene: TRBD2
V gene: TRBV4-3
J gene: TRBJ2-1
clone size: .
CDR3 DNA: TGCGCCAGCAGCCAAGATTATGGGCGGGAGGGCCATTACAATGAGCAGTTCTTC
CDR3 protein: CASSQDYGREGHYNEQFF

D gene: TRBD1
V gene: TRBV27
J gene: TRBJ1-2
clone size: .
CDR3 DNA: TGTGCCAGCAGTTTAACTAGACAGGGGCGAGTGGGCTACACCTTC
CDR3 protein: CASSLTRQGRVGYTF

D gene: .
V gene: TRBV11-2
J gene: TRBJ2-3
clone size: .
CDR3 DNA: TGTGCCAGCAGTGGACCGGGGTACACAGATACGCAGTATTTT
CDR3 protein: CASSGPGYTDTQYF

D gene: .
V gene: TRBV15
J gene: TRBJ2-7
clone size: few
CDR3 DNA: TGTGCCACCAGCAGGACAGCCGAATCCTACGAGCAGTACTTC
CDR3 protein: CATSRTAESYEQYF

D gene: .
V gene: TRBV7-6
J gene: TRBJ2-2
clone size: .
CDR3 DNA: TGTGCCAGCAGCTTAGAGGGAGACACCGGGGAGCTGTTTTTT
CDR3 protein: CASSLEGDTGELFF

D gene: TRBD1
V gene: TRBV19
J gene: TRBJ1-5
clone size: .
CDR3 DNA: TGTGCCAGTAGGTCAGGGGGGAGCAATCAGCCCCAGCATTTT
CDR3 protein: CASRSGGSNQPQHF

D gene: TRBD1
V gene: TRBV27
J gene: TRBJ2-4
clone size: .
CDR3 DNA: TGTGCCAGCAGTGATAGGACAGGCGATCTTCAGTACTTC
CDR3 protein: CASSDRTGDLQYF

D gene: .
V gene: TRBV12-3/TRBV12-4
J gene: TRBJ1-2
clone size: .
CDR3 DNA: TGTGCCAGCAGTTTTGGGCAGAACTATGGCTACACCTTC
CDR3 protein: CASSFGQNYGYTF

D gene: .
V gene: TRBV4-1
J gene: TRBJ2-7
clone size: .
CDR3 DNA: TGCGCCAGCAGCCAAGTCCAGGGATTCAAACCCTACGAGCAGTACTTC
CDR3 protein: CASSQVQGFKPYEQYF

D gene: .
V gene: TRBV10-3
J gene: TRBJ1-3
clone size: few
CDR3 DNA: TGTGCCATCAGGGACAGTTTGTTCGGAAACACCATATATTTT
CDR3 protein: CAIRDSLFGNTIYF

D gene: .
V gene: TRBV6-5
J gene: TRBJ1-2
clone size: .
CDR3 DNA: TGTGCCAGCACCCCCCCGGGGGAAGATGGCTACACCTTC
CDR3 protein: CASTPPGEDGYTF